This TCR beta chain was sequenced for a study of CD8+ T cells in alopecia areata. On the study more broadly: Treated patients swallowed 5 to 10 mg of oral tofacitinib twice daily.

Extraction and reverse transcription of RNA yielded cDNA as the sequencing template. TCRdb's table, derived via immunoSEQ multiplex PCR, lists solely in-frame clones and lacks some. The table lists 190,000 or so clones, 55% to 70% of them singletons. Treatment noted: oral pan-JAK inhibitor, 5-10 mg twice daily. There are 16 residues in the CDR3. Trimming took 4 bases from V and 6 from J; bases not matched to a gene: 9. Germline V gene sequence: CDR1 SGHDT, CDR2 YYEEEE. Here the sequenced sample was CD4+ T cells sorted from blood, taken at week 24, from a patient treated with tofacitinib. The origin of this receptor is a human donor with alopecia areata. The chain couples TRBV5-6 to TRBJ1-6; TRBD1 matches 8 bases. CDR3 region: CASSALDRGRNSPLHF. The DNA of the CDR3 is TGTGCCAGCAGCGCCCTAGACAGGGGCCGTAATTCACCCCTCCACTTT.